This TCR beta chain stems from a study of breast tumors, draining lymph nodes, adjacent tissues. A single record per CDR3 protein comes from TCRdb applying MiXCR to the multiplex PCR reads. This sample has some 120,000 distinct CDR3 sequences, with 21% found just once. Broader study findings: That most tumor T cells come from lymph nodes remained unproven. Compared with lymph nodes, tumors were less diverse; compared with nontumor tissue, more.

The CDR3 contains 15 residues. Germline V lookup: CDR1 DFQATT, CDR2 SNEGSKA (reference sequence). Samples came from axillary lymph nodes draining the breast cancer. A remark on this clonotype: As yet, its antigen is unknown. The junction differs from germline at one of its ends, possibly a read error.

Sequencing used axillary lymph node tissue. The TCR comes from a female donor with breast cancer. Some clones in this sample may be carry-over from other donors' samples. The genes are TRBV20-1 and TRBJ1-5; D unclear. The CDR3 nucleotides read TGCAGTGCTCGAAAGGACCGGATTAGCAATCAGCCCCAGCGTTTT. Its translation is CSARKDRISNQPQRF.